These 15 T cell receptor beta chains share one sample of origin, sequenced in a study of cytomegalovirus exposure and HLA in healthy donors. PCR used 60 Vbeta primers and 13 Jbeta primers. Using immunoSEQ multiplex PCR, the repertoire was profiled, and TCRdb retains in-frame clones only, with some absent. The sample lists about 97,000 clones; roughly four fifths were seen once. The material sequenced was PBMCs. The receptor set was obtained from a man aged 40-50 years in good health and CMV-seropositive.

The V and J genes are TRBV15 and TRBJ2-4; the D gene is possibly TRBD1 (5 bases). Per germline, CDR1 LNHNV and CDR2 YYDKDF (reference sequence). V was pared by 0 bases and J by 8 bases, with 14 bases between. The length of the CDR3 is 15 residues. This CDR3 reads CATSRDVGQFDIQYF. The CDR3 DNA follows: TGTGCCACCAGCAGAGATGTGGGGCAGTTTGACATTCAGTACTTC.

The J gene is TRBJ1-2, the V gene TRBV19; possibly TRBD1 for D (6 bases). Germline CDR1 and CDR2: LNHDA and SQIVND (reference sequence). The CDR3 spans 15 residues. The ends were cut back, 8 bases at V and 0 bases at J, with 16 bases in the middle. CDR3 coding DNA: TGTGCCAGTTCCCGAACAGGGATAGCTAACTATGGCTACACCTTC. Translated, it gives CASSRTGIANYGYTF. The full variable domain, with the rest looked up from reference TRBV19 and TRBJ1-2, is DGGITQSPKYLFRKEGQNVTLSCEQNLNHDAMYWYRQDPGQGLRLIYYSQIVNDFQKGDIAEGYSVSREKKESFPLTVTSAQKNPTAFYLCASSRTGIANYGYTFGSGTRLTVV.

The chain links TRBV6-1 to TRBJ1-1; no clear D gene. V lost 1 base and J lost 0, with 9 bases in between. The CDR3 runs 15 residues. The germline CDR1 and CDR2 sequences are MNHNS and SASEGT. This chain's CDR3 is CASSEEGGVNTEAFF. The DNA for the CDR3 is TGTGCCAGCAGTGAAGAGGGCGGGGTGAACACTGAAGCTTTCTTT.

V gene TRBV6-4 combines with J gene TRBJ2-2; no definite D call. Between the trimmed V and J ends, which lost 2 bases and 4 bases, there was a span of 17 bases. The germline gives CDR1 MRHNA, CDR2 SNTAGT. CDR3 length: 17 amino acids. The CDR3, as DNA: TGTGCCAGCAGTGACCCCTTTCATCGACTTCCCACCGGGGAGCTGTTTTTT. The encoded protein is CASSDPFHRLPTGELFF.

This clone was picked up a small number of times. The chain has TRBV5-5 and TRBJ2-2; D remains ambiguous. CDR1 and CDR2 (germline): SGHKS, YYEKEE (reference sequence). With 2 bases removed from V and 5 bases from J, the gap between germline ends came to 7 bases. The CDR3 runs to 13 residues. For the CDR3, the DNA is TGTGCCAGCAGCTTACTCCTTACCGGGGAGCTGTTTTTT. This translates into CASSLLLTGELFF.

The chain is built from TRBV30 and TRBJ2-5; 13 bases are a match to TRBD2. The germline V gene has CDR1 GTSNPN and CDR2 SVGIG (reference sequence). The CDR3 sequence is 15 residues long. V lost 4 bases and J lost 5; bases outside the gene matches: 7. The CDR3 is CAWIGLAGVGETQYF. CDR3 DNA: TGTGCCTGGATCGGACTAGCGGGAGTAGGGGAGACCCAGTACTTC. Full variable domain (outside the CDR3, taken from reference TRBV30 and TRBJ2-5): SQTIHQWPATLVQPVGSPLSLECTVEGTSNPNLYWYRQAAGRGLQLLFYSVGIGQISSEVPQNLSASRPQDRQFILSSKKLLLSDSGFYLCAWIGLAGVGETQYFGPGTRLLVL.

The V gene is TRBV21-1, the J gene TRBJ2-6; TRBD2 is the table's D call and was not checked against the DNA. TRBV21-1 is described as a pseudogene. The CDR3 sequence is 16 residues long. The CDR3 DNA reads TGTGCCAGCAACGGGGGTTTGGGCTCTGGGGCCAACGTCCTGACTTTC. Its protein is CASNGGLGSGANVLTF.

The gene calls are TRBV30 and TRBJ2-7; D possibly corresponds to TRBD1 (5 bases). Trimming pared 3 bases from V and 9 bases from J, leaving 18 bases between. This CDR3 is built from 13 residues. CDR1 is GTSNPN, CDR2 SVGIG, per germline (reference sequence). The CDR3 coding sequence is TGTGCCTGGAGCCCAGGGCCGGTCTCAGGGCAGTACTTC. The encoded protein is CAWSPGPVSGQYF.

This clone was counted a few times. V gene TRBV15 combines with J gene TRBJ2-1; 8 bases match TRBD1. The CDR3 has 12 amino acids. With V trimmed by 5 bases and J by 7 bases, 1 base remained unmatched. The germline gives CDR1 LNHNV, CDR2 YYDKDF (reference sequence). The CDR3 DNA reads TGTGCCACCAGCGGGGACAGGAATGAGCAGTTCTTC. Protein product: CATSGDRNEQFF. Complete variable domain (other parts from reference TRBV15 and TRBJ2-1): DAMVIQNPRYQVTQFGKPVTLSCSQTLNHNVMYWYQQKSSQAPKLLFHYYDKDFNNEADTPDNFQSRRPNTSFCFLDIRSPGLGDTAMYLCATSGDRNEQFFGPGTRLTVL.

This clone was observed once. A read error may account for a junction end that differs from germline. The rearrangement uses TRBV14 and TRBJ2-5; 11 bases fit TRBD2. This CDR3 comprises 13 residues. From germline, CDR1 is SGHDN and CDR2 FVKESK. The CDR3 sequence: CASSQHSGTSGHF. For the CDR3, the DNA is TGTGCCAGCAGCCAACATTCCGGGACTAGCGGACACTTC.

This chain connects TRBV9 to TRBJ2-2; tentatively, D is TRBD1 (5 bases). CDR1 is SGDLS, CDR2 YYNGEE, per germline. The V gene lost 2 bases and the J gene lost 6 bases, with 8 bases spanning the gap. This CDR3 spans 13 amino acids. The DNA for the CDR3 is TGTGCCAGCAGCGTCAGGGATTCCGGGGAGCTGTTTTTT. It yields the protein CASSVRDSGELFF. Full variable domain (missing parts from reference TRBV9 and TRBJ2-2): DSGVTQTPKHLITATGQRVTLRCSPRSGDLSVYWYQQSLDQGLQFLIQYYNGEERAKGNILERFSAQQFPDLHSELNLSSLELGDSALYFCASSVRDSGELFFGEGSRLTVL.

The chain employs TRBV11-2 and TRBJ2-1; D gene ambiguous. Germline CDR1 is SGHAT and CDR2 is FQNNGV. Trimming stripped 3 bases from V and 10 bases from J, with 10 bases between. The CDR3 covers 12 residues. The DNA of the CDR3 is TGTGCCAGCAGCTTGCTGACAAAGGAGCAGTTCTTC. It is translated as CASSLLTKEQFF.

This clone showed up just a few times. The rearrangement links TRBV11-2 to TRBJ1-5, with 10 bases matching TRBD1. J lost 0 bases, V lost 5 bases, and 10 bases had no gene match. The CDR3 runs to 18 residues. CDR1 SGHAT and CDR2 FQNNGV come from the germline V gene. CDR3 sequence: CASSRGTGEFYSNQPQHF. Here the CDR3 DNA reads TGTGCCAGCAGCAGAGGGACAGGGGAATTTTATAGCAATCAGCCCCAGCATTTT.

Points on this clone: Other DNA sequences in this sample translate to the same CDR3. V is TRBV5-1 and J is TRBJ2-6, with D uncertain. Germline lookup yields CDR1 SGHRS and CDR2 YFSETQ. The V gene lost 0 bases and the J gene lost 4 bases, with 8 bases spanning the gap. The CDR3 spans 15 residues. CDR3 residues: CASSLGVSGANVLTF. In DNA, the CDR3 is TGCGCCAGCAGCTTGGGAGTCTCCGGGGCCAACGTCCTGACTTTC.

CDR3 bases: TGTGCCAGTAGGACAGCCTACCCGAATCAGCCCCAGCATTTT. This gives the protein CASRTAYPNQPQHF. This sequence joins TRBV19 and TRBJ1-5; a weak D match, TRBD1 (5 bases). Per the germline V gene, CDR1 is LNHDA and CDR2 is SQIVND (reference sequence). Trimming stripped 6 bases from V and 4 bases from J, with 13 bases between. This CDR3 is 14 amino acids long. Looking up the rest from reference TRBV19 and TRBJ1-5 gives the full variable domain: DGGITQSPKYLFRKEGQNVTLSCEQNLNHDAMYWYRQDPGQGLRLIYYSQIVNDFQKGDIAEGYSVSREKKESFPLTVTSAQKNPTAFYLCASRTAYPNQPQHFGDGTRLSIL.